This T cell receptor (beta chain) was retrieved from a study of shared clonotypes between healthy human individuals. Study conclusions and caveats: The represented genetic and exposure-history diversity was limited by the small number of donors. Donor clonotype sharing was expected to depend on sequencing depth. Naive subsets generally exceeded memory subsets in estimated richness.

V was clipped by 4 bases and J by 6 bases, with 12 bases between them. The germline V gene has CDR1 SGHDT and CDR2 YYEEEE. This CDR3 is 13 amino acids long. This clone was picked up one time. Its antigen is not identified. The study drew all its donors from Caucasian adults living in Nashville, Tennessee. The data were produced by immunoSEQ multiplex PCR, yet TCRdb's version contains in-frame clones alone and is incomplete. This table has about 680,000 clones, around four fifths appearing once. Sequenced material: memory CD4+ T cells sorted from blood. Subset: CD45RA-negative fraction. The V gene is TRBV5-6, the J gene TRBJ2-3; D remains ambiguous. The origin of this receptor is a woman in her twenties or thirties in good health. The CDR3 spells CASSQRTRDTQYF. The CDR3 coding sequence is TGTGCCAGCAGCCAACGCACTCGGGATACGCAGTATTTT.